Included here is one T cell receptor beta chain sequence, with context. No antigen is known for it. The entry originates in a study of T cell responses to AZD1222 COVID-19 vaccine. Points from the study as a whole: Donors were largely white British and mainly female; clonal diversity was possibly underestimated. Of the AZD1222 recipients, only five or six were seropositive at baseline.

Second-dose recipients at about 4 or about 12 weeks were treated as one pooled group. The V end was cut by 6 bases, the J end by 3 bases, with 11 bases between. CDR1 and CDR2 (germline): MDHEN, SYDVKM. The CDR3 has 14 residues. The repertoire was sequenced with immunoSEQ multiplex PCR; TCRdb's copy has only in-frame clones and lacks some. The repertoire holds some 53,000 clones, with 87% as singletons. The chain couples TRBV28 to TRBJ1-4; D unclear. The TCR was taken from an adult who received the AZD1222 COVID-19 vaccine. Sequenced here: peripheral blood, sampled 28 days after the second AZD1222 dose. The DNA for the CDR3 is TGTGCCAGCAGCGAAGGCGGCTCTAATGAAAAACTGTTTTTT. Its translation: CASSEGGSNEKLFF. Drawing the rest from reference TRBV28 and TRBJ1-4, the complete variable domain is DVKVTQSSRYLVKRTGEKVFLECVQDMDHENMFWYRQDPGLGLRLIYFSYDVKMKEKGDIPEGYSVSREKKERFSLILESASTNQTSMYLCASSEGGSNEKLFFGSGTQLSVL.